These 5 T cell receptor beta chains originate from one sample sequenced in a study of identical twins. TCRdb processed the 5' RACE reads anew with MiXCR; each CDR3 protein has one entry. The sample contains about 890,000 distinct CDR3 sequences, 12% of which appear only once. This same sample was also taken into another study, of yellow fever vaccine responses in identical twins.

The sample comprised PBMCs. Every receptor here comes from a woman aged 18 to 35 in good health.

This clonotype was seen more than once but under ten times. The rearrangement joins TRBV6-1 to TRBJ2-1; D is undetermined. Trimming took off 3 bases at V and 12 bases at J, with 15 bases between the two ends. The CDR3 sequence is 13 residues long. Per the germline V gene, CDR1 is MNHNS and CDR2 is SASEGT. The CDR3 nucleotides are TGTGCCAGCAGTGATTCTCCCCGCGCTGCGCAGTTCTTC. This translates into CASSDSPRAAQFF.

The chain has TRBV7-6 and TRBJ2-1; tentative D call: TRBD2 (6 bases). Germline CDR1 is SGHVS and CDR2 is FNYEAQ. The ends were cut back, 4 bases at V and 5 bases at J, with 15 bases in the middle. The CDR3 runs to 15 residues. For the CDR3, the DNA is TGTGCCAGCAGCTCCTCCGGGACTCAACACAATGAGCAGTTCTTC. This translates into CASSSSGTQHNEQFF.

A few counts support this clonotype. The chain uses TRBV28 and TRBJ2-5, with D perhaps TRBD2 (5 bases). The CDR3 loop spans 13 amino acids. V was pared by 6 bases and J by 5 bases, with 13 bases between. Germline V gives CDR1 MDHEN, CDR2 SYDVKM. This chain's CDR3 is CASRISGGETQYF. For the CDR3, the DNA is TGTGCCAGCAGAATTAGTGGCGGGGAGACCCAGTACTTC.

At least ten counts were recorded for this clonotype. V usage is TRBV27 and J usage is TRBJ1-2, with 9 bases aligning to TRBD1. CDR1 is MNHEY and CDR2 is SMNVEV in the germline V gene (reference sequence). V was clipped by 5 bases and J by 9 bases; unmatched bases: 10. The CDR3 spans 14 residues. Here the CDR3 DNA reads TGTGCCAGCAGTGAACAGGGGGCAAGGAGAAGCTACACCTTC. It translates to CASSEQGARRSYTF.

J is TRBJ2-3 and V is TRBV20-1, with a weak D call TRBD2 (6 bases). Trimming stripped 6 bases from V and 4 bases from J, with 20 bases between. Germline lookup yields CDR1 DFQATT and CDR2 SNEGSKA (reference sequence). CDR3 length: 15 amino acids. The CDR3 DNA follows: TGCAGTGCCCTAGAGGTTCTACTAGCCGCAGATACGCAGTATTTT. This codes for CSALEVLLAADTQYF.